Below are 31 T cell receptor beta chains sequenced from a single sample in a study of a mutant IDH1 vaccine in newly diagnosed glioma. As to time point: week 5, during vaccination. Doses of 300 ug of mutant IDH1 20-mer peptide were given with topical imiquimod. Which antigens these TCRs recognize remains unknown. Produced via immunoSEQ multiplex PCR; TCRdb's table is partial and in-frame only. The sample lists tens of thousands of clones; roughly 90% were seen once. The specimen was PBMCs, collected from a glioma patient whose treatment included an IDH1 peptide vaccine. These receptors originate from a woman aged 50 to 65 with glioma.

This clone was detected only once. The chain is built from TRBV11-2 and TRBJ2-7; TRBD2 agrees at 7 bases. The germline gives CDR1 SGHAT, CDR2 FQNNGV. The V gene end was trimmed by 4 bases and the J gene end by 1 base; junction bases not matched to a gene: 16. This CDR3 comprises 18 residues. The CDR3 sequence is CASSYLRGSGKRSYEQYF. CDR3 nucleotides: TGTGCCAGCAGCTACCTGCGGGGGTCGGGAAAACGATCCTACGAGCAGTACTTC.

V is TRBV10-1 and J is TRBJ2-1; possibly TRBD2 for D (7 bases). CDR3 length: 16 amino acids. The ends were cut back, 2 bases at V and 6 bases at J, with 17 bases in the middle. Germline CDR1 WNHNN, CDR2 SYGVQD (reference sequence). CDR3: CASSEIQEGGLNEQFF. Written as DNA, the CDR3 is TGCGCCAGCAGTGAGATACAGGAGGGGGGGCTCAATGAGCAGTTCTTC.

The chain uses TRBV29-1 and TRBJ2-7; tentative D call: TRBD2 (6 bases). Germline CDR1 SQVTM, CDR2 ANQGSEA. The CDR3 has 13 residues. Trimming removed 0 bases from V and 3 bases from J, with 9 bases in between. This chain's CDR3 is CSVEDFGGYEQYF. CDR3 coding DNA: TGCAGCGTTGAAGATTTCGGGGGCTACGAGCAGTACTTC.

This clone has only one observation. V gene TRBV15 combines with J gene TRBJ2-2; 9 bases match TRBD2. The CDR3 runs 13 residues. V trimming: 9 bases; J trimming: 9 bases; junction bases outside the gene matches: 8. Germline V CDR1 and CDR2: LNHNV, YYDKDF (reference sequence). CDR3 protein: CATSAGGRRELFF. The DNA of the CDR3 is TGTGCCACGTCGGCGGGAGGGAGGCGGGAGCTGTTTTTT.

This clone was seen only once. This chain joins TRBV10-3 and TRBJ2-7, with 14 positions matching TRBD2. The CDR3 totals 14 residues. CDR1 ENHRY and CDR2 SYGVKD come from the germline V gene. Unmatched junction bases numbered 9, after V lost 10 bases and J lost 7 bases. The CDR3 region has the DNA TGTGCCACCAGCCGGGGACTAGCGGGAGAGGAGCAGTACTTC. This gives the protein CATSRGLAGEEQYF.

The CDR3 nucleotides read TGTGCCTGCCCCCTCCTGGGCCAGGCGCATGGCTACACCTTC. It encodes CACPLLGQAHGYTF. The genes are TRBV30 and TRBJ1-2, with D hard to call. V was trimmed by 6 bases and J by 6 bases, leaving 20 bases between them. The CDR3 runs to 14 residues. Germline CDR1 and CDR2: GTSNPN and SVGIG (reference sequence).

To note about this clone: Other DNA sequences in this specimen translate into the identical CDR3. The J gene is TRBJ2-1, the V gene TRBV5-1, with unresolved D. The CDR3 sequence is 14 residues long. Per the germline V gene, CDR1 is SGHRS and CDR2 is YFSETQ. V was clipped by 0 bases and J by 3 bases, with 7 bases between them. CDR3 nucleotides: TGCGCCAGCAGCTTGGGGCTCCTCTACAATGAGCAGTTCTTC. Amino acids: CASSLGLLYNEQFF.

CDR3 bases: TGTGCCAGCAGCCCCCGGGACAACCCCTACGAGCAGTACTTC. Protein product: CASSPRDNPYEQYF. The rearrangement joins TRBV7-9 to TRBJ2-7; D is perhaps TRBD1 (6 bases). Germline V CDR1 and CDR2: SEHNR, FQNEAQ (reference sequence). Trimming stripped 5 bases from V and 2 bases from J, with 13 bases between. CDR3 length: 14 amino acids.

The chain is built from TRBV4-2 and TRBJ1-4; D call uncertain. Trimming left V 5 bases short and J 6 bases short, with 13 bases between. Germline V gene data show CDR1 as LGHNA and CDR2 as YNFKEQ. CDR3 length: 14 amino acids. CDR3 region: CASSLRAEDEKLFF. In DNA form, the CDR3 reads TGTGCCAGCAGCTTAAGGGCAGAAGATGAAAAACTGTTTTTT.

This clone was picked up one time. The rearrangement links TRBV30 to TRBJ1-3, with no clear D. CDR1 is GTSNPN, CDR2 SVGIG, per germline (reference sequence). CDR3 length: 13 amino acids. Deletions cut 1 base from V and 0 bases from J, with 4 bases between. The CDR3 protein is CAWSGSSGNTIYF. As DNA, the CDR3 is TGTGCCTGGAGTGGTAGCTCTGGAAACACCATATATTTT.

V gene TRBV2 combines with J gene TRBJ1-2; no clear D. The V end lost 4 bases, the J end lost 6 bases, and 6 bases lay between the germline ends. CDR3 length: 11 amino acids. CDR1 is SNHLY, CDR2 FYNNEI, per germline. This chain's CDR3 is CASSAGHGYTF. The CDR3 bases are TGTGCCAGCAGTGCCGGGCATGGCTACACCTTC. The full variable domain, completed using reference TRBV2 and TRBJ1-2, is EPEVTQTPSHQVTQMGQEVILRCVPISNHLYFYWYRQILGQKVEFLVSFYNNEISEKSEIFDDQFSVERPDGSNFTLKIRSTKLEDSAMYFCASSAGHGYTFGSGTRLTVV.

This chain links TRBV9 with TRBJ2-1, with D maybe TRBD2 (5 bases). The CDR3 consists of 15 residues. Trimming pared 0 bases from V and 8 bases from J, leaving 15 bases between. Germline-derived CDR1 and CDR2 are SGDLS and YYNGEE. CDR3 region: CASSVGGLGWDEQFF. In nucleotides, the CDR3 is TGTGCCAGCAGCGTAGGAGGACTGGGGTGGGATGAGCAGTTCTTC.

V and J are TRBV14 and TRBJ1-4; TRBD1 might be the D (6 bases). This CDR3 is built from 14 residues. Germline CDR1 and CDR2: SGHDN and FVKESK. Trimming stripped 5 bases from V and 8 bases from J, with 15 bases between. Here the CDR3 DNA reads TGTGCCAGCAGCATGACAGGCGCTTCAGAAAAACTGTTTTTT. Protein product: CASSMTGASEKLFF.

V usage is TRBV7-2 and J usage is TRBJ2-1; maybe TRBD2 (6 bases). This CDR3 is 14 amino acids long. V dropped 5 bases and J dropped 7 bases, with 15 bases sitting between them. Germline V gene sequence: CDR1 SGHTA, CDR2 FQGNSA. The CDR3 DNA sequence: TGTGCCAGCAGCCCCAGCCTAGCGCTGAATGAGCAGTTCTTC. Its translation is CASSPSLALNEQFF.

This chain connects TRBV23-1 to TRBJ2-7, with TRBD2 matching over 9 bases. TRBV23-1 is recorded as an ORF, its role being uncertain. V was pared by 0 bases and J by 2 bases, with 2 bases of the junction left unmatched. CDR3 length: 15 residues. CDR3 residues: CASSQSRTSAYEQYF. The CDR3 DNA reads as TGCGCCAGCAGTCAATCTAGGACTAGCGCCTACGAGCAGTACTTC.

The chain joins TRBV2 to TRBJ2-3; D call uncertain. V was pared by 4 bases and J by 14 bases, with 16 bases between. The germline CDR1 and CDR2 sequences are SNHLY and FYNNEI. CDR3 length: 12 amino acids. The CDR3 nucleotides are TGTGCCAGCAGTGTCATTGAGGACCTGGGGTATTTT. Translation: CASSVIEDLGYF.

This rearrangement joins TRBV5-1 to TRBJ2-3; D is unresolved. Germline CDR1 is SGHRS and CDR2 is YFSETQ. The CDR3 spans 16 residues. The germline V and J ends were trimmed by 0 bases and 3 bases, with 14 bases remaining between them. DNA for the CDR3: TGCGCCAGCAGCTTGGGGGGAAGGCGTGGGACAGATACGCAGTATTTT. It translates to CASSLGGRRGTDTQYF.

For this clone: The same CDR3 also results from other DNA sequences found in this sample. This rearrangement joins TRBV5-4 to TRBJ2-3, with D hard to call. Trimming removed 4 bases from V and 2 bases from J, with 11 bases in between. Germline V gene lookup returns CDR1 SGHNT and CDR2 YYREEE (reference sequence). CDR3 size: 14 residues. CDR3 sequence reads: CASSNGRYTDTQYF. DNA of the CDR3: TGTGCCAGCAGCAATGGCCGGTACACAGATACGCAGTATTTT.

This sequence joins TRBV7-9 and TRBJ2-5; unclear D gene. Germline V lookup: CDR1 SEHNR, CDR2 FQNEAQ (reference sequence). This CDR3 has 13 residues. V lost 5 bases and J 3 bases, leaving 10 bases between the germline ends. CDR3: CASSRAEKETQYF. The CDR3 coding sequence is TGTGCCAGCAGCCGCGCCGAAAAAGAGACCCAGTACTTC.

V usage is TRBV27 and J usage is TRBJ2-2; 8 bases align to TRBD1. The CDR3 has 14 residues. The V gene end was trimmed by 6 bases and the J gene end by 4 bases; junction bases not matched to a gene: 4. Germline CDR1 is MNHEY and CDR2 is SMNVEV (reference sequence). CDR3 nucleotides: TGTGCCAGCAGACAGGGGGGTTTCACCGGGGAGCTGTTTTTT. It encodes CASRQGGFTGELFF.

J is TRBJ2-1 and V is TRBV5-1; D is uncertain. The ends were cut back, 4 bases at V and 5 bases at J, with 16 bases in the middle. The germline V gene has CDR1 SGHRS and CDR2 YFSETQ. This CDR3 region has 15 residues. As DNA, the CDR3 is TGCGCCAGCAGCCGCATGGGAACTCCGGACAATGAGCAGTTCTTC. It specifies CASSRMGTPDNEQFF.

This clone was detected a few times. The V and J genes are TRBV2 and TRBJ1-5; maybe TRBD1 (5 bases). V shed 4 bases and J shed 0 bases, with 13 bases lying between them. CDR3 length: 16 residues. CDR1 and CDR2 from the germline V gene are SNHLY and FYNNEI. In DNA, the CDR3 is TGTGCCAGCAGTGCGGGACTCAGTGATAGCAATCAGCCCCAGCATTTT. Translation gives CASSAGLSDSNQPQHF. The full variable domain, in which reference TRBV2 and TRBJ1-5 provide the parts outside the CDR3, is EPEVTQTPSHQVTQMGQEVILRCVPISNHLYFYWYRQILGQKVEFLVSFYNNEISEKSEIFDDQFSVERPDGSNFTLKIRSTKLEDSAMYFCASSAGLSDSNQPQHFGDGTRLSIL.

V gene TRBV7-9 combines with J gene TRBJ2-5; D gene unclear. The V end was cut by 2 bases, the J end by 3 bases, with 10 bases between. Germline CDR1 SEHNR, CDR2 FQNEAQ (reference sequence). The CDR3 loop spans 14 amino acids. The CDR3 sequence: CASSLWDREETQYF. The CDR3 DNA sequence: TGTGCCAGCAGCTTATGGGATAGGGAAGAGACCCAGTACTTC.

V usage is TRBV5-1 and J usage is TRBJ1-4; D is undetermined. CDR1 and CDR2 (germline): SGHRS, YFSETQ. The CDR3 covers 15 residues. Trimming stripped 1 base from V and 6 bases from J, with 13 bases between. CDR3 sequence: CASSLFGVEDEKLFF. The CDR3 DNA follows: TGCGCCAGCAGCTTGTTCGGGGTAGAGGATGAAAAACTGTTTTTT.

The genes are TRBV9 and TRBJ1-5; weak D call: TRBD1 (5 bases). This CDR3 comprises 14 residues. The germline CDR1 and CDR2 sequences are SGDLS and YYNGEE. V lost 0 bases and J lost 7, with 11 bases in between. This CDR3 is CASSVGGGFQPQHF. CDR3 sequence (DNA): TGTGCCAGCAGCGTAGGCGGGGGGTTCCAGCCCCAGCATTTT. Full variable domain (missing parts from reference TRBV9 and TRBJ1-5): DSGVTQTPKHLITATGQRVTLRCSPRSGDLSVYWYQQSLDQGLQFLIQYYNGEERAKGNILERFSAQQFPDLHSELNLSSLELGDSALYFCASSVGGGFQPQHFGDGTRLSIL.

This chain uses TRBV6-6 with TRBJ1-2; D is perhaps TRBD1 (6 bases). Trimming took 6 bases from V and 6 from J, leaving 14 bases between them. The CDR3 has 13 residues. The germline CDR1 and CDR2 sequences are MNHNY and SVGAGI (reference sequence). The CDR3 sequence: CASSPTGPHGYTF. In DNA form, the CDR3 reads TGTGCCAGCAGCCCGACAGGTCCCCATGGCTACACCTTC.

The V gene is TRBV30, the J gene TRBJ2-5; 8 nucleotides match TRBD2. The trim removed 1 base at V and 9 bases at J, leaving 13 bases unmatched. Germline V gene data show CDR1 as GTSNPN and CDR2 as SVGIG (reference sequence). CDR3 length equals 15 residues. The CDR3 sequence: CAWSARVAGTEAQYF. For the CDR3, the DNA is TGTGCCTGGAGTGCCCGTGTAGCGGGAACCGAGGCCCAGTACTTC.

This chain connects TRBV28 to TRBJ1-2, with D unresolved. CDR1 is MDHEN, CDR2 SYDVKM, per germline. This CDR3 is built from 14 residues. The germline V and J ends were trimmed by 2 bases and 0 bases, with 7 bases remaining between them. The CDR3 sequence: CASSLLDSNYGYTF. The CDR3 coding sequence is TGTGCCAGCAGTTTACTAGACTCTAACTATGGCTACACCTTC.

The chain is built from TRBV6-5 and TRBJ2-3, with 10 positions matching TRBD2. This CDR3 has 15 amino acids. CDR1 is MNHEY and CDR2 is SVGAGI in the germline V gene. V lost 6 bases to trimming and J lost 5 bases; unmatched junction nucleotides: 8. The CDR3 here is CASSSSGREEDTQYF. Here the CDR3 DNA reads TGTGCCAGCAGCTCCAGCGGGAGGGAGGAAGATACGCAGTATTTT.

The V gene is TRBV6-5, the J gene TRBJ2-7; D possibly corresponds to TRBD2 (6 bases). Trimming cost V 4 bases and J 0 bases, with 13 bases left between them. The V gene's germline CDR1 is MNHEY and CDR2 SVGAGI. This CDR3 region has 15 residues. The DNA of the CDR3 is TGTGCCAGCAGTTCAACGCTAGCGACCTCCTACGAGCAGTACTTC. It yields the protein CASSSTLATSYEQYF.

This chain connects TRBV11-3 to TRBJ2-5, with D possibly being TRBD2 (6 bases). The CDR3 covers 13 residues. CDR1 is SGHNT, CDR2 YENEEA, per germline. V lost 1 base and J lost 5, with 8 bases in between. CDR3 DNA sequence: TGTGCCAGCAGCTTAGGCCGGGGGGAGACCCAGTACTTC. Amino acid sequence: CASSLGRGETQYF.